This TCR beta chain was sequenced during a study of T cell repertoires in cytomegalovirus infection. The V gene lost 4 bases and the J gene lost 0 bases, with 7 bases spanning the gap. Germline V lookup: CDR1 MDHEN, CDR2 SYDVKM. The CDR3 is 13 amino acids. MiXCR, run by TCRdb on the reads, gives a single entry per CDR3 protein. The repertoire holds more than 500,000 distinct CDR3 sequences, about 15% seen once, with 20% to 30% in the top ten. This clonotype was recorded many times. The rearrangement uses TRBV28 and TRBJ2-7, with D perhaps TRBD2 (5 bases). The sample comprised CD8+ T cells from PBMCs. This clonotype was obtained from a human donor in good health (CMV status not recorded). Some clones in this sample may be carry-over from other donors' samples. The CDR3 DNA sequence: TGTGCCAGCAGTTACGGGGTCTCCTACGAGCAGTACTTC. Its protein is CASSYGVSYEQYF.